Detailed here is one T cell receptor beta chain. Its antigen is undetermined. The sample belongs to a study of T cell repertoires in cytomegalovirus infection. The overall study: HLA-B-restricted CMV epitopes that are well studied, plus recently identified HLA-C-restricted ones, were used by the study. Indications of both CMV infection and matching HLA type were provided by public TCR beta signatures.

Trimming left V 2 bases short and J 0 bases short, with 9 bases between. This CDR3 contains 15 residues. Looked up from germline, CDR1 is MNHEY and CDR2 is SMNVEV (reference sequence). Study-wide findings and caveats: People with CMV and the relevant HLA were identified by cumulative public TCR beta family frequency. Within the response measured ex vivo, HLA-C-restricted CMV-specific TCR beta clonotypes were dominant.

TCRdb recomputed calls from the reads with MiXCR, one row per CDR3 protein. The table includes some 110,000 distinct CDR3 sequences, roughly a third detected once. The source is a human donor in good health (CMV status not recorded). Some clones in this sample may be carry-over from other donors' samples. The specimen was CD8+ T cells from cultured PBMCs, collected from culture after CMV antigen stimulation. V gene TRBV27 combines with J gene TRBJ2-3; D is ambiguous. The CDR3 is CASSLAVPSTDTQYF. The DNA for the CDR3 is TGTGCCAGCAGTTTAGCAGTTCCTAGCACAGATACGCAGTATTTT.